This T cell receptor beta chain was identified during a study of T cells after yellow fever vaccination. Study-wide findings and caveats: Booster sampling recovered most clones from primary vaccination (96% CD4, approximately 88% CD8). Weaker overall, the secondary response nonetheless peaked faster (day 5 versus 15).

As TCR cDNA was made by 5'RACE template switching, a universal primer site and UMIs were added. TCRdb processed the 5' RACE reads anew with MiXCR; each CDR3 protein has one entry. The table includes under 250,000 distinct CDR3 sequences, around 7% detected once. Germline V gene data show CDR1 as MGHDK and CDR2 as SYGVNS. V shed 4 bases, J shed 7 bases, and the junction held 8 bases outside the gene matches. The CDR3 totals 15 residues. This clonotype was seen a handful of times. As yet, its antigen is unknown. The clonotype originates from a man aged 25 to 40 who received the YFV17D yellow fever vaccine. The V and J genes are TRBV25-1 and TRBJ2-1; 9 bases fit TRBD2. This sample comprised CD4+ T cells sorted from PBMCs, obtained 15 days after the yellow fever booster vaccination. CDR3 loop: CASSVSLAGWNEQFF. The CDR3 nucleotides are TGTGCCAGCAGTGTATCACTAGCGGGTTGGAATGAGCAGTTCTTC.